This TCR beta chain was found in a study of T-cell reconstitution after alpha-beta-depleted transplantation in children (TCRdb year 2016). Notes on the research overall: The study quantitatively tracked T-cell immune reconstitution after TCRalphabeta/CD19-depleted allogeneic hematopoietic cell transplantation in children using TCR repertoire profiling.

In its sample, this clonotype was seen many times. No cognate antigen has been identified for it. Base qualities are missing; no much larger clone stands one base away. The V end gives up 4 bases and the J end 0 bases, leaving 4 bases in the junction not matched to a gene. From a lookup of the germline V gene, CDR1 and CDR2 are MGHRA and YSYEKL. Its CDR3 holds 15 amino acids, cysteine through phenylalanine. Here the CDR3 DNA is all that survives: 45 bases in frame from base 1. Overall results and qualifications from the work: In some patients, high TCRbeta diversity at day 60 was attributed to recipient T cells and intrathymic progenitors that had survived conditioning. Over subsequent months, a decline in hyperexpanded clone frequencies was noted, and after one year, T-cell counts and TCRbeta diversity were mostly ascribed to newly produced T cells. The apparently early alphabetaT-cell count recovery about two months after transplant was reportedly dependent on only several hundred rapidly expanded clones derived from non-depleted graft cells.

In light of the paper, this sample's time point label describes: day 60 (about 2 months) after transplantation. The sample's treatment or condition label, decoded: allogeneic hematopoietic cell transplantation with graft depleted of TCRalphabeta T cells and CD19 B cells. The children who served as transplant recipients had been given grafts of TCRalphabeta/CD19-depleted allogeneic hematopoietic cells. The protocol used for the library was PCR. Sequencing relied on an Illumina HiSeq 2500. To normalize quantification of the TCRbeta repertoire, the TCR libraries were built with molecular barcoding that relied on unique molecular identifiers. The raw public reads went through TCRdb reprocessing: fastp at Q25, MiXCR clone calling, in-frame beta chains kept. Each record represents a unique CDR3 protein, reported with the most common genes and DNA among its rows. This sample holds approximately 31,000 distinct CDR3 sequences; roughly 6.7% were observed only once. 25% to 30% of the sample is taken by the ten largest.

Sample: peripheral blood, taken 60 days after TCRalphabeta/CD19-depleted stem cell transplant. The sequence is built from TRBV4-1 and TRBJ2-3; TRBD2 fits 7 bases in the junction. The clonotype originates from a child less than two years old who had a stem cell transplant for acute myeloid leukemia, so the T cells may come from the graft donor. Read as DNA, the sequence is TGCGCCAGCAGCCGGGAGGGGCGAAGCACAGATACGCAGTATTTT. Translated, this gives CASSREGRSTDTQYF.